Presented here are 6 T cell receptor beta chains from one specimen sequenced in a study of T cells in Graves' hyperthyroidism and ophthalmopathy (dated by TCRdb to 2018 to 2020). Libraries were constructed by multiplex PCR. The listed sequencing device is Illumina HiSeq 2000. TCR beta CDR3 regions were amplified from RNA transcripts. For the first round of RT-PCR on the TCR CDR3, the HTBI primer set was used together with the Qiagen OneStep RT-PCR kit. TCRdb reanalyzed the raw reads on its own, using fastp at Q25 for trimming and MiXCR for clone calling, and kept in-frame beta chains. Identical CDR3 proteins give one entry, which carries the most common genes and DNA. Counted in this sample were 300,000 to 450,000 distinct CDR3 sequences; over 15% of them appeared once. Jointly, the top ten make up about 16% of the sample. The sequencing input was blood. Receptors originate from a woman aged 40-49 years with Graves' ophthalmopathy.

The sample holds many counts of this clonotype. J is TRBJ2-7 and V is TRBV5-1, with 8 bases matching TRBD2. Per the germline V gene, CDR1 is SGHRS and CDR2 is YFSETQ. Trimming at V came to 2 bases and at J to 5 bases, leaving 15 bases not matched to a gene. There are 17 residues in the CDR3. CDR3 sequence: CASSFPRGGGPLDEQYF. For the CDR3, the DNA is TGCGCCAGCAGCTTCCCCCGGGGCGGGGGGCCACTGGACGAGCAGTACTTC.

The chain links TRBV12-3 or TRBV12-4 to TRBJ2-7; D gene uncertain. There are 13 residues in the CDR3. V was clipped by 5 bases and J by 4 bases, with 12 bases between them. CDR3 sequence reads: CASSPPTGYEQYF. In nucleotides, the CDR3 is TGTGCCAGCAGTCCCCCCACCGGATACGAGCAGTACTTC.

A few counts support this clonotype. The rearrangement uses TRBV28 and TRBJ2-7, with 7 bases matching TRBD1. Germline trimming cut 2 bases from V and 4 bases from J; bases unmatched to any gene: 11. The CDR3 totals 16 residues. Looked up from germline, CDR1 is MDHEN and CDR2 is SYDVKM. Here the CDR3 DNA reads TGTGCCAGCAGTTTAGCCCAGGGACAGAGGGTGTACGAGCAGTACTTC. Protein sequence: CASSLAQGQRVYEQYF.

This clonotype was found many times. V and J are TRBV4-3 and TRBJ1-2; D possibly corresponds to TRBD1 (6 bases). Per the germline V gene, CDR1 is LGHNA and CDR2 is YSLEER. The length of the CDR3 is 16 residues. The V gene lost 1 base and the J gene lost 0 bases, with 12 bases spanning the gap. The CDR3 is CASSQGGGAANYGYTF. DNA of the CDR3: TGCGCCAGCAGCCAAGGGGGGGGCGCGGCTAACTATGGCTACACCTTC.

This clonotype was counted at least ten times. This chain uses TRBV28 with TRBJ2-6; D might be TRBD2 (5 bases). The V end was cut by 0 bases, the J end by 3 bases, with 9 bases between. This CDR3 region has 16 residues. Germline CDR1 and CDR2: MDHEN and SYDVKM. The DNA for the CDR3 is TGTGCCAGCAGTTTATGGTCCGGGGTTGGGGCCAACGTCCTGACTTTC. This encodes CASSLWSGVGANVLTF.

This clonotype showed up many times. The V call is TRBV6-5, the J call TRBJ2-5, with TRBD2 matching over 8 bases. The CDR3 extends over 14 amino acids. CDR1 and CDR2 from the germline V gene are MNHEY and SVGAGI. V lost 2 bases to trimming and J lost 5 bases; unmatched junction nucleotides: 4. The CDR3 nucleotides read TGTGCCAGCAGTTACCGGGGGGGCTGGGAGACCCAGTACTTC. This translates into CASSYRGGWETQYF.